These T cell receptor beta chains were read from a single sample in a study of blood T cell repertoires in COVID-19. Clones were sequenced by immunoSEQ multiplex PCR, and TCRdb holds only the in-frame ones, with some missing. The data contain around 70,000 clones, approximately 80% of them singletons. The sequencing input was peripheral blood. These receptors were collected from a man in his sixties or seventies who had recovered from COVID-19. Each CDR3 is given with its conserved first and last residue. A D gene is named only where the DNA matches it firmly. Rows may omit the clone size; those that give it use once, few, many or a size class.

CASSFGGSGANVLTF	TGTGCCAGCAGCTTCGGGGGCTCTGGGGCCAACGTCCTGACTTTC	TRBV7-9	TRBJ2-6	.	few
CASSVSSTGTDTQYF	TGTGCCAGCAGCGTAAGTAGTACAGGCACAGATACGCAGTATTTT	TRBV9	TRBJ2-3	.	.
CAWSSGAGGYTF	TGTGCCTGGAGTTCTGGGGCGGGAGGCTACACCTTC	TRBV30	TRBJ1-2	.	.
CASSPRAGGTYEQYF	TGTGCCAGCTCACCAAGGGCAGGGGGTACGTACGAGCAGTACTTC	TRBV18	TRBJ2-7	TRBD1	.
CATRGGEGLMNTEAFF	TGTGCCACCAGGGGGGGGGAGGGCCTCATGAACACTGAAGCTTTCTTT	TRBV15	TRBJ1-1	.	.
CASRGTPGGNYGYTF	TGTGCCAGCAGGGGGACTCCAGGGGGGAACTATGGCTACACCTTC	TRBV6-5	TRBJ1-2	TRBD1	.
CASSPGQGARYEQYF	TGTGCCAGCAGCCCGGGACAGGGGGCGCGTTACGAGCAGTACTTC	TRBV6-2/TRBV6-3	TRBJ2-7	TRBD1	few
CASSPPKVRGFNNEQFF	TGTGCCAGCTCACCACCGAAGGTTAGGGGCTTTAACAATGAGCAGTTCTTC	TRBV18	TRBJ2-1	.	.
CASSGPRGMNTEAFF	TGTGCCAGTAGTGGCCCCAGGGGGATGAACACTGAAGCTTTCTTT	TRBV19	TRBJ1-1	TRBD1	.
CASSIFRGGRRTNEKLFF	TGTGCCAGTAGTATTTTTCGGGGTGGAAGGAGAACTAATGAAAAACTGTTTTTT	TRBV19	TRBJ1-4	.	few
CASMGRDSALYEQYF	TGCGCCAGCATGGGCCGGGACAGTGCCCTCTACGAGCAGTACTTC	TRBV10-2	TRBJ2-7	TRBD1	.
CASSLVAEHQREGRTDTQYF	TGTGCCAGCAGCTTGGTCGCGGAACATCAGCGGGAGGGCCGGACAGATACGCAGTATTTT	TRBV5-5	TRBJ2-3	TRBD2	.
CASSPGVTNEKLFF	TGTGCCAGCAGTCCGGGAGTAACTAATGAAAAACTGTTTTTT	TRBV11-2	TRBJ1-4	.	.
CASSLSGGRGYTF	TGTGCCAGCAGTTTGAGCGGGGGCAGGGGCTACACCTTC	TRBV28	TRBJ1-2	.	once
CASSIYPQGARDIQYF	TGTGCCAGTAGTATATACCCTCAGGGGGCTAGGGACATTCAGTACTTC	TRBV19	TRBJ2-4	TRBD1	once